The clone carrying this T cell receptor (beta chain) has ten or more counts. The target antigen is unknown. The sample belongs to a study of blood T cells in healthy people across ages. Overall study results and limits: Researchers deemed the diversity estimates from one million T cells underestimates.

The extraction recovered at least 5.5 micrograms of total RNA per sample. CDR3 length: 12 amino acids. Germline loops: CDR1 SQVTM, CDR2 ANQGSEA. Unmatched junction bases numbered 5, after V lost 6 bases and J lost 7 bases. Alongside a J-beta primer mix, a sample-barcoded 5' primer served in a second PCR lasting 7 to 11 cycles. TCRdb reprocessed the 5' RACE reads with MiXCR, giving one entry per CDR3 protein. The table records roughly 800,000 distinct CDR3 sequences, roughly 60% of them present only once. The receptor was isolated from a man aged 25-45 years in good health. Sequencing was carried out using blood. V gene TRBV29-1 combines with J gene TRBJ2-4; TRBD1 matches 8 bases. The CDR3 here is CSVARQGNIQYF. The CDR3 region has the DNA TGCAGCGTCGCCCGACAGGGGAACATTCAGTACTTC.